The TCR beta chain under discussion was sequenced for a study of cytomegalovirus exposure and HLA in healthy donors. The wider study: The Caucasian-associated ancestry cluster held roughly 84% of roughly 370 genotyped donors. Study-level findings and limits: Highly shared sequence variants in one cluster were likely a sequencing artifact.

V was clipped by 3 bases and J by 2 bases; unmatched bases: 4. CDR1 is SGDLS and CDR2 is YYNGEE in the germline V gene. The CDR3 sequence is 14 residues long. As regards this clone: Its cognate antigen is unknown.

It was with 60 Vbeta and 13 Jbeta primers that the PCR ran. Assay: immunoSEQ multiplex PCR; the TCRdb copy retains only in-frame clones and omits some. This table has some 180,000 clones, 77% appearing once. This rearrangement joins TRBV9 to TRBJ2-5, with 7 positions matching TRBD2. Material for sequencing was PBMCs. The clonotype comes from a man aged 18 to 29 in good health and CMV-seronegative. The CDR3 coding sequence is TGTGCCAGCAGCGCTAGCGGAGAGCAAGAGACCCAGTACTTC. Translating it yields CASSASGEQETQYF.